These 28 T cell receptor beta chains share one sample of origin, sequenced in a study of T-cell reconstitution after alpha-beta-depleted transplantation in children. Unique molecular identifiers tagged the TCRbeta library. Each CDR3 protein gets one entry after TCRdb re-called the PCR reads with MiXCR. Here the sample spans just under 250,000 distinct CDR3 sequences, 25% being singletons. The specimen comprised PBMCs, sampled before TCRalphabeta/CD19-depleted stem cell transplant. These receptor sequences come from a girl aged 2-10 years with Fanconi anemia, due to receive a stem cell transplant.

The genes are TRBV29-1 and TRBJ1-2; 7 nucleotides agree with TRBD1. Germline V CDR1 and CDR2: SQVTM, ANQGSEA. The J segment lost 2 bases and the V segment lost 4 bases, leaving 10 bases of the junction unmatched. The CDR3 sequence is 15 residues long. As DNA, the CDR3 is TGCAGCGTTGCTACAGGGGACGTATGGAACTATGGCTACACCTTC. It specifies CSVATGDVWNYGYTF.

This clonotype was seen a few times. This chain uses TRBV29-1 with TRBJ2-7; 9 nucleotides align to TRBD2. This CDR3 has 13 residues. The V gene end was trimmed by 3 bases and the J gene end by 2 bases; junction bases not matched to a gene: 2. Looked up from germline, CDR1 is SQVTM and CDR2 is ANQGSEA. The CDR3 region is CSVEGGRAYEQYF. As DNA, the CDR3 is TGCAGCGTTGAGGGCGGGAGGGCCTACGAGCAGTACTTC.

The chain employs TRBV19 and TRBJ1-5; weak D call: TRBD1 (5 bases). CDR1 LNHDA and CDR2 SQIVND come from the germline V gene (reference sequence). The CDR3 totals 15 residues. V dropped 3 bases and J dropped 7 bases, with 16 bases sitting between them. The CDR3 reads CASSIDRGRAQPQHF. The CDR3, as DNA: TGTGCCAGTAGTATTGATCGGGGGAGGGCACAGCCCCAGCATTTT.

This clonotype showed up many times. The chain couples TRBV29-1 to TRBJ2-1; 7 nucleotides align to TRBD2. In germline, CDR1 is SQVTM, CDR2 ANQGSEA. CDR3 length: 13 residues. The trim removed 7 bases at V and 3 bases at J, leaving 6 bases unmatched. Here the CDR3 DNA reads TGCAGCGCTGGGGTAGCGGGCTACAATGAGCAGTTCTTC. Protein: CSAGVAGYNEQFF.

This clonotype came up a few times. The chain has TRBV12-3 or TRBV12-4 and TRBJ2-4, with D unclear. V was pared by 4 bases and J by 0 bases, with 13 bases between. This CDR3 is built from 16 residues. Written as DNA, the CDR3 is TGTGCCAGCAGTTCGTTAACCCTATTAGCCAAAAACATTCAGTACTTC. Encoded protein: CASSSLTLLAKNIQYF.

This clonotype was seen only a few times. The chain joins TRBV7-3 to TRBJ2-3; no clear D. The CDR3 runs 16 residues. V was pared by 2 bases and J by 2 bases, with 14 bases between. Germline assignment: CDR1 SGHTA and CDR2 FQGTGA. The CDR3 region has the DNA TGTGCCAGCAGCTTAGATCCGGGCTTCTACACAGATACGCAGTATTTT. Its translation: CASSLDPGFYTDTQYF.

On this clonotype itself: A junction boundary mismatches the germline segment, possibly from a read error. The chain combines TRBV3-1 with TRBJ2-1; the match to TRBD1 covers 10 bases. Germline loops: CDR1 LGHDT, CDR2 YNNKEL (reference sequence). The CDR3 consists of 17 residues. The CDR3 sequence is CACSSADRGRGYNEQFF. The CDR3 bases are TGTGCCTGCAGCTCCGCTGACAGGGGGCGGGGGTACAATGAGCAGTTCTTC.

CDR3 nucleotides: TGTGCCAGCAGTCCGGCGGGACTCTACGAGCAGTACTTC. Its translation is CASSPAGLYEQYF. This chain uses TRBV28 with TRBJ2-7; possible D gene TRBD2, 6 bases. This CDR3 is built from 13 residues. The V and J ends lost 5 bases and 3 bases respectively, with 11 bases between them. The germline V gene has CDR1 MDHEN and CDR2 SYDVKM.

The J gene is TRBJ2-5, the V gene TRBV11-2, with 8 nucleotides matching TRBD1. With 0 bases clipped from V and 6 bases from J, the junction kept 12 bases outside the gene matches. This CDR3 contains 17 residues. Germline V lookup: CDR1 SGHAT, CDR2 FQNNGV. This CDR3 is CASSLDRPDREVKTQYF. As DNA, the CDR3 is TGTGCCAGCAGCTTAGATCGTCCGGACAGGGAGGTGAAGACCCAGTACTTC.

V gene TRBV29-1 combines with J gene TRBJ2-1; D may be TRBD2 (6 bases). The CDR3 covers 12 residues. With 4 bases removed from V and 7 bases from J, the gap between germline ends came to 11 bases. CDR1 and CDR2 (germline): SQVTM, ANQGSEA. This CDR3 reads CSVAPGRNEQFF. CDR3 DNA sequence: TGCAGCGTTGCGCCAGGGAGGAATGAGCAGTTCTTC.

CDR3 in amino acids: CASSLLARADTQYF. DNA of the CDR3: TGCGCCAGCAGCCTACTAGCGCGGGCAGATACGCAGTATTTT. The rearrangement links TRBV5-1 to TRBJ2-3, with TRBD2 matching 7 bases. Trimming took 4 bases from V and 4 from J; bases not matched to a gene: 6. This CDR3 has 14 amino acids. The germline gives CDR1 SGHRS, CDR2 YFSETQ.

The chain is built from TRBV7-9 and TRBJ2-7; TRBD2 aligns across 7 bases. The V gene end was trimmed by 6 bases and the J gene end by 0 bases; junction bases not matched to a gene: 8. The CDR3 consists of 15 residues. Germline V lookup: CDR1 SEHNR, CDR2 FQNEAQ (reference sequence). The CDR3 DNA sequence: TGTGCCAGCAGGCCCCTGGGAGGGCTCTCCTACGAGCAGTACTTC. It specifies CASRPLGGLSYEQYF.

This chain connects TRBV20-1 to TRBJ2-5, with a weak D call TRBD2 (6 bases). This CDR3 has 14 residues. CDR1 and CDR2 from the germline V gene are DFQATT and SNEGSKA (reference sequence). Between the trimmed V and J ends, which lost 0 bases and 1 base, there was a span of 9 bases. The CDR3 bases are TGCAGTGCTAGAGATAGGACTATCCAAGAGACCCAGTACTTC. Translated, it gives CSARDRTIQETQYF.

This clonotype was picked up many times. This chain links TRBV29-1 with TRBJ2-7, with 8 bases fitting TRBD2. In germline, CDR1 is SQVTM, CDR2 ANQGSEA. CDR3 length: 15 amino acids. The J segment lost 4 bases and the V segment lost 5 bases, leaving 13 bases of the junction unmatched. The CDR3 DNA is TGCAGCGTTTCTGCTTGGCAGCGGGAGCGGTACGAGCAGTACTTC. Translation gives CSVSAWQRERYEQYF.

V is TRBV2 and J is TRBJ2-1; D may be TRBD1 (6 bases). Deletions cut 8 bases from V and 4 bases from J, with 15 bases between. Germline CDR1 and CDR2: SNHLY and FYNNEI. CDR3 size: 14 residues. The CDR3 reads CASEGQFSYNEQFF. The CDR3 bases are TGTGCCAGCGAAGGACAGTTTTCGTACAATGAGCAGTTCTTC.

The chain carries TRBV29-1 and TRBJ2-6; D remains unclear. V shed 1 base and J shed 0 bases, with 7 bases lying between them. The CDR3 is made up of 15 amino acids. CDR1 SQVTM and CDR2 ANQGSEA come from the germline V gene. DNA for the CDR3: TGCAGCGTTGAAGGACACCTCTCTGGGGCCAACGTCCTGACTTTC. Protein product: CSVEGHLSGANVLTF.

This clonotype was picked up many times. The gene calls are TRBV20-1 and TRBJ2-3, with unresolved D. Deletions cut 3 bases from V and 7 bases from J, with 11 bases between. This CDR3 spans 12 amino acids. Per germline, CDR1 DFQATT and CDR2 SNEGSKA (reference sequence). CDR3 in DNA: TGCAGTGCTAGTAGTGATTCAAATACGCAGTATTTT. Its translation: CSASSDSNTQYF.

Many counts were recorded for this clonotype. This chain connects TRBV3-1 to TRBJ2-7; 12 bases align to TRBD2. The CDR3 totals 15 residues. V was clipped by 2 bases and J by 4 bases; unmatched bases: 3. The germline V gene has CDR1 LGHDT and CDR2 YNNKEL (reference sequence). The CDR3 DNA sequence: TGTGCCAGCAGCCAAACTAGCGGGAGGTTGTACGAGCAGTACTTC. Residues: CASSQTSGRLYEQYF.

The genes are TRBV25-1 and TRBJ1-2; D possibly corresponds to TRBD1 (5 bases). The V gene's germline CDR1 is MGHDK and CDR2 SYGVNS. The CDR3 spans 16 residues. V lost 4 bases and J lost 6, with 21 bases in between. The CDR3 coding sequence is TGTGCCAGCAGTGCCCCCGGGGGGTATGGGCTGAATGGCTACACCTTC. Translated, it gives CASSAPGGYGLNGYTF.

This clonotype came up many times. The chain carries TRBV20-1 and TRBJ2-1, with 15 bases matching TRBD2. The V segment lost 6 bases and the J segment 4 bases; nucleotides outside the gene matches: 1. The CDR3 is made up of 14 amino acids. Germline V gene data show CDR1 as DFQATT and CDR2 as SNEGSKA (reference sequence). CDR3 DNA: TGCAGTGCCGGACTAGCGGGAGGGTACAATGAGCAGTTCTTC. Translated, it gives CSAGLAGGYNEQFF.

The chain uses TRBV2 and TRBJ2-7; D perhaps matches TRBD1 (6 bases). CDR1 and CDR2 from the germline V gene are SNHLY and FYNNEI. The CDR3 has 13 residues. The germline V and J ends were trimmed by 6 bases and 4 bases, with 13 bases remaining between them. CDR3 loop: CASRAGTNYEQYF. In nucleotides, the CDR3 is TGTGCCAGCAGGGCCGGGACAAATTACGAGCAGTACTTC.

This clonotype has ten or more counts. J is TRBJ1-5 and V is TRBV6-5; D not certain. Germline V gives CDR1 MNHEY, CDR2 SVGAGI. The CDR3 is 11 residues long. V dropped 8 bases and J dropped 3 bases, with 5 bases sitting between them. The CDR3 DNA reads TGTGCCAGCGGTTTCAATCAGCCCCAGCATTTT. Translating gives CASGFNQPQHF.

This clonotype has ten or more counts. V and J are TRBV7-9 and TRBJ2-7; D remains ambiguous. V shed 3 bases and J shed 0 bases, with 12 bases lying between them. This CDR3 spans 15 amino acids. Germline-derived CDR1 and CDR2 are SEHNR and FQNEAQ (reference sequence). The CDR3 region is CASSFYEADSYEQYF. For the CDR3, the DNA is TGTGCCAGCAGCTTTTATGAGGCGGACTCCTACGAGCAGTACTTC.

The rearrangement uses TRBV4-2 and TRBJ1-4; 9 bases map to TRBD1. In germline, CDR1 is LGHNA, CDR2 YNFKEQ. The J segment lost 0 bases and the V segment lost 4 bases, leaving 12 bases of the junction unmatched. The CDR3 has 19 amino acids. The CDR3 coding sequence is TGTGCCAGCAGCCCTGTTGACAGGGGGTACTCCTCAACTAATGAAAAACTGTTTTTT. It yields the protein CASSPVDRGYSSTNEKLFF.

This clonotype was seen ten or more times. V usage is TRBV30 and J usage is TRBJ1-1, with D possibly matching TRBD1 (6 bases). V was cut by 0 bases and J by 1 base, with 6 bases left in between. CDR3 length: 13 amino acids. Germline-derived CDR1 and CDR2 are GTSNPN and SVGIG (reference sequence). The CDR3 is CAWSVQGNTEAFF. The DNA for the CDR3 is TGTGCCTGGAGTGTACAGGGGAACACTGAAGCTTTCTTT.

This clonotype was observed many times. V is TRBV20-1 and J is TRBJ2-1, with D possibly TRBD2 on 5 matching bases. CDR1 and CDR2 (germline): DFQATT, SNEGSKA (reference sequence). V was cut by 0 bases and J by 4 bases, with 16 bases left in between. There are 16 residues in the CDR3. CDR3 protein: CSARDPITRYYNEQFF. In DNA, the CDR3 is TGCAGTGCTAGAGATCCGATAACTAGATATTACAATGAGCAGTTCTTC.

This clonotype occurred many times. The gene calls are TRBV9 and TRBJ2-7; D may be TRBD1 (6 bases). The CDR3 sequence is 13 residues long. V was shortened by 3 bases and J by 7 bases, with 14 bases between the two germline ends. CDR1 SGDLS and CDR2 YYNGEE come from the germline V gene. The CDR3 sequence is CASSAHRAGEQYF. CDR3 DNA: TGTGCCAGCAGCGCTCACAGGGCAGGGGAGCAGTACTTC.

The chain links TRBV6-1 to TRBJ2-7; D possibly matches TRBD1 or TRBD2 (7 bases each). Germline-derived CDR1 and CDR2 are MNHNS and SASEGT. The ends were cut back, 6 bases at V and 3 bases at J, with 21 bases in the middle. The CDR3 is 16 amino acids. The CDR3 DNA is TGTGCCAGCAGGAGTAAGGGGGCGGGAGCAGGCTACGAGCAGTACTTC. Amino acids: CASRSKGAGAGYEQYF.